This TCR beta chain was captured in a study of cytomegalovirus exposure and HLA in healthy donors (dated by TCRdb to about 2017). Background on the whole study: An earlier analysis of approximately 590 of the donors reported approximately 270 Gb of sequence data and 117 million unique TCR beta sequences from 190 million or so T cells. Every repertoire in the discovery cohort had been generated on one and the same sequencing platform. Because of strong linkage in the cohort, roughly five DR-DQ haplotypes were treated as single units for association and clustering. Rather than drawing on any new phenotypic data, the later analysis identified candidate immune exposures from TCR beta sequences and the way those sequences occurred across donors. HLA typing included class I and class II loci at four-digit resolution. Among around 400 genotyped donors of the cohort, an average of around 250,000 unique TCR beta nucleotide sequences was sequenced per donor, of which about 20% were non-productive. In addition to the first cohort of approximately 650 subjects, a separate validation cohort of 130 or so different subjects was used. To predict cytomegalovirus infection status, the study brought together high-throughput TCR immunosequencing, statistical association of individual TCRs with disease status, and machine learning. The genetic ancestry cluster associated with self-reported Caucasian donors included about four fifths of the approximately 430 genotyped donors. A later analysis re-examined previously published TCR beta repertoires from more than 550 donors and added high-resolution HLA genotyping to investigate patterns of TCR occurrence. The study aimed to test whether cataloging public T cell receptors could reveal signatures of past pathogen exposure. The T cell repertoires of some 670 subjects were profiled by immunosequencing and related to cytomegalovirus serostatus. A later genetic analysis took genome-wide SNP genotypes for 398 of the 666 donors and used that subset as a discovery cohort. Donor age, sex, ethnicity and CMV serostatus were compiled alongside the repertoire data. An early release covering approximately 600 HLA-typed donors comprised around 300 gigabases of sequencing data and some 79 million unique TCR sequences. An earlier analysis of nearly 600 of the donors applied high-throughput TCR beta sequencing to assess whether each TCR beta V gene segment acted as functional or pseudogenic. Typing coverage differed by locus: A, B, C, DRB1 and DQB1 were typed in roughly 620-630 donors, DQA1 in roughly 500, DPA1 in around 600, and DPB1 in just under 490.

Preparation of the library involved the immunoSEQ multiplex PCR assay. For the multiplex PCR, a mixture combining 60 forward primers for TCR Vbeta segments and 13 reverse primers for TCR Jbeta segments was used. A multiplex PCR assay on genomic DNA amplified the CDR3 region of rearranged TCR beta genes. On the Illumina HiSeq System, the amplified TCR beta libraries were sequenced as 87-base-pair reads. Concerning the study's data processing: In a later analysis, tens of millions of unique TCR beta chains were counted across the approximately 620 repertoires, and about 9.9 million of these chains were shared by at least two donors. Raw reads were error-corrected and collapsed into unique sequences with a nearest-neighbor algorithm that merged closely related sequences to remove PCR and sequencing errors. V, D and J gene segments were assigned by aligning CDR3 sequences to IMGT reference sequences. Each retained sequence needed at least a six-nucleotide match to both a V gene segment and a J gene segment. Rearrangements were classified as productive when the CDR3 lacked stop codons and remained in frame with V and J, and all other rearrangements were classified as non-productive. CDR3 was defined according to IMGT convention as the region running from the second conserved V-encoded cysteine to the conserved J-encoded phenylalanine. The earlier analysis of some 540 of the donors excluded any sequence lacking an unambiguous match to a single V gene segment. In an earlier analysis of several hundred of the donors, a V segment was called functional when productive rearrangements were above 56.7%, and segregating when the standard deviation between donors exceeded 5%. A statistical classification framework was built to diagnose cytomegalovirus status from the catalog of TCR beta chain sequences. V and J gene assignment, in a later analysis, came from comparing TCR nucleotide sequences with IMGT/GENE-DB human TR gene sequences. In a later analysis, CDR3 sequences and most-parsimonious VDJ recombination scenarios were assigned using the TCRdist pipeline. In a later analysis, each TCR beta chain was defined by its CDR3 amino acid sequence together with its V-gene family, and reads without a unique V-gene family were excluded. A later analysis removed 450 to 600 highly shared, low-generation-probability nucleotide sequences to deal with suspected cross-contamination and a sequencing artifact. In a later analysis, a clonal expansion index was calculated for each public chain from normalized within-repertoire ranks of inferred template counts. In a later analysis, generation probabilities were computed with a VDJ recombination model fitted to out-of-frame rearrangements, and the resulting probabilities were checked against IGoR. Hypergeometric tests were used in a later analysis to score TCR-TCR, TCR-HLA and TCR-CMV co-occurrence, with a repertoire-size bias correction applied to the TCR pairs. In a later analysis, false discovery rates were estimated by permuting HLA or CMV assignments 20 times. In a later analysis, co-occurring TCRs were grouped using DBSCAN, with TCRdist sequence similarity added in when clustering inside HLA-allele-positive subsets. Repertoires with fewer than 30,000 or more than 120,000 public chains were left out of co-occurrence clustering, as were about 5 repertoires with anomalous nucleotide sharing. TCRdb retrieved this table from immuneACCESS and kept in-frame rearrangements only. Not all clones are present; in checked studies, unresolved V genes account for under half, and no reason is known for the remainder. Clone size and the V and J calls come from that table; the DNA yielded D and trimming. The sample table holds about 200,000 clones, of which roughly 90% were seen once. Of the sample, roughly 0.34% is held by the ten largest clones.

A single count supports this clone. Its antigen remains unidentified. Base qualities are missing; no much larger clone stands one base away. CDR1 and CDR2 (LGHNA, YNFKEQ) derive from the germline V gene. The CDR3 covers 16 residues, taking in both the cysteine and the phenylalanine. CDR3 DNA is the only sequence kept; it has 48 bases, read in frame from the first base. Here V drops 4 bases and J drops 2 bases, and the junction holds 4 bases not matched to any gene. The cohort consisted of 666 healthy bone marrow donors. All cohort members were sampled while nominally healthy, although unrecorded immune exposures were likely present. The donor was CMV seronegative and was included in the group of hundreds of seronegative cohort members. Each donor provided a peripheral blood sample, and peripheral blood mononuclear cells were used for TCR beta sequencing. Genomic DNA was extracted from the blood cell samples with the Qiagen DNeasy Blood Extraction Kit.

Study-wide conclusions, independent of this receptor: An association between a missense DCLRE1C variant and V-gene and J-gene trimming of TCR beta chains was found in a later genetic analysis and replicated in an independent cohort. In a later analysis, most CMV-associated TCR beta chains were found to appear HLA-restricted, with HLA associations seemingly driven largely by CMV exposure. It was suggested by the authors that the approach could potentially be generalized to other disease states and immunological phenotypes. A total of 150 to 200 TCR beta chains were listed by the study as associated with cytomegalovirus. Correlated functional status among segregating V segments might reflect linkage disequilibrium, but an unknown experimental factor could not be ruled out. In a later analysis, the rate of TCR association differed among HLA loci, with DRB1 alleles having the most associated TCRs and HLA-C alleles having the fewest. While some public TCRs were present in many individuals, most TCR sequences turned up only very rarely across donors. Presence/absence analyses assumed roughly uniform sequencing depth across donors, an assumption that may not hold. Compared with equally common non-associated chains, HLA-associated TCR beta chains in a later analysis were more clonally expanded and had lower generation probabilities. In a later analysis, several top co-occurrence clusters were reported to appear linked to parvovirus B19, influenza, CMV and Epstein-Barr virus. Strong co-occurrence of HLA alleles, especially DR and DQ, made assigning TCR associations to individual alleles difficult. Specific HLA alleles were associated with around 18,000 TCR beta sequences at a false discovery rate of 0.05 in a later analysis. Only TCR beta chains were sequenced in this cohort, and the absence of alpha or paired-chain data limited detectable features. A group of highly shared sequence variants was considered likely to be a technical artifact of the sequencing pipeline. Some IMGT-functional V segments, including TRBV6-2 and TRBV6-3, could not be distinguished by the 87-base-pair reads and were therefore excluded. Broadly in line with IMGT annotations, most TCR beta V segments showed up in productive rearrangements about 90% or about 30% of the time in an earlier analysis of roughly 590 of the donors. HLA typing was unavailable for some donors at each locus, so association tests used only the typed subset. Cytomegalovirus status was reported to be diagnosed by the classifier with high specificity and sensitivity in both the original and validation cohorts. A further reported finding was that TCR beta sequences accurately predicted the HLA-A and HLA-B alleles for most subjects in the first cohort. Seventeen rarely observed V segments, including chromosome 9 orphons, were excluded from the earlier analysis of about 610 of the donors because counts were too low. According to a later genetic analysis, donors in an Asian-associated ancestry cluster had fewer N-insertions in productive TCRs than the approximately 700-donor mean. Three of the identified cytomegalovirus-associated TCR beta chains were confirmed in vitro to be specific for cytomegalovirus antigens. For the cohort, immune exposure information was limited to CMV serostatus.

In this chain, TRBV4-2 is recombined with TRBJ2-1, with 11 central nucleotides matching TRBD2. This sequence originates from a woman under 40 in good health and CMV-seronegative. Sequenced: PBMCs. CDR3 region: CASSRRLAGTYNEQFF. The nucleotides read TGTGCCAGCAGCCGCCGACTAGCGGGGACCTACAATGAGCAGTTCTTC.